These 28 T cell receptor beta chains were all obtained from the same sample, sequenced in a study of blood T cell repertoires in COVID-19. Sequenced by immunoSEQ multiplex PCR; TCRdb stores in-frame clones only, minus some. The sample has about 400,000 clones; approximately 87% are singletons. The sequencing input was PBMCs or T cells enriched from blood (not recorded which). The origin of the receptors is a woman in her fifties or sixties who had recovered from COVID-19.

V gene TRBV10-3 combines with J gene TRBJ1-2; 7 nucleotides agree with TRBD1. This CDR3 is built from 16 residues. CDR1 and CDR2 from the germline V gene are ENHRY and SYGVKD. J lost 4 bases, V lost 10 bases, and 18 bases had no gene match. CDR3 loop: CASEGTETLVFYGYTF. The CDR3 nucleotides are TGTGCCAGTGAGGGGACAGAGACCCTTGTTTTCTATGGCTACACCTTC.

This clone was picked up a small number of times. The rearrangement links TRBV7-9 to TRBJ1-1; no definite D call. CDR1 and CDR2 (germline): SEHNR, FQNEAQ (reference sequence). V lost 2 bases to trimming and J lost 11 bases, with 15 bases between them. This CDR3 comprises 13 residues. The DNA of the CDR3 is TGTGCCAGCAGCTTAATGGAGAACATTCGGGCTTTCTTT. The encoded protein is CASSLMENIRAFF. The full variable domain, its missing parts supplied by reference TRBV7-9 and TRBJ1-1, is DTGVSQNPRHKITKRGQNVTFRCDPISEHNRLYWYRQTLGQGPEFLTYFQNEAQLEKSRLLSDRFSAERPKGSFSTLEIQRTEQGDSAMYLCASSLMENIRAFFGQGTRLTVV.

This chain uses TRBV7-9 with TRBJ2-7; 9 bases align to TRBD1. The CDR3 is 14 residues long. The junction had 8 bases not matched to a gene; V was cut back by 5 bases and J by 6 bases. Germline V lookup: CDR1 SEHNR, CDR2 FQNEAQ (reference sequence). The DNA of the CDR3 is TGTGCCAGCAGCCGGGGGGACAGGGTTCGCGAGCAGTACTTC. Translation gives CASSRGDRVREQYF.

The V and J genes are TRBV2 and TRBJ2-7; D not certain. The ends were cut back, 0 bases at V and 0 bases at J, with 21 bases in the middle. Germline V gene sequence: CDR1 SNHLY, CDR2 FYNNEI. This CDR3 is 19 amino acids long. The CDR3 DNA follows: TGTGCCAGCAGTGAAGCGCATCTTGTCCGAAGCCGAAGCTCCTACGAGCAGTACTTC. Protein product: CASSEAHLVRSRSSYEQYF.

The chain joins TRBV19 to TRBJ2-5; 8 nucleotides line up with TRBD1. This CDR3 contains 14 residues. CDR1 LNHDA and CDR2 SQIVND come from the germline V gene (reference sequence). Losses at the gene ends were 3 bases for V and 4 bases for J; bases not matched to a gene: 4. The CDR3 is CASSMRTGSETQYF. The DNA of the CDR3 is TGTGCCAGTAGTATGAGGACAGGGTCAGAGACCCAGTACTTC.

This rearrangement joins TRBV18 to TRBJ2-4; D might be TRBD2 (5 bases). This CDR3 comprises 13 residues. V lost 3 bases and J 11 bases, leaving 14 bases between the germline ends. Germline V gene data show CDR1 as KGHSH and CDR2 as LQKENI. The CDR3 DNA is TGTGCCAGCTCACCGCCGGTCGGGGTTTTTCAGTACTTC. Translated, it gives CASSPPVGVFQYF.

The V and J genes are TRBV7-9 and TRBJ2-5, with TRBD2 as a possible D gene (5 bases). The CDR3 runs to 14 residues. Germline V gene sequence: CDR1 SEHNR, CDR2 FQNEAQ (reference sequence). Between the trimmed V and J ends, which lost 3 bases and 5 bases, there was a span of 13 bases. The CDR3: CASSFYSTGETQYF. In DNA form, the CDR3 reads TGTGCCAGCAGCTTCTACTCAACGGGGGAGACCCAGTACTTC.

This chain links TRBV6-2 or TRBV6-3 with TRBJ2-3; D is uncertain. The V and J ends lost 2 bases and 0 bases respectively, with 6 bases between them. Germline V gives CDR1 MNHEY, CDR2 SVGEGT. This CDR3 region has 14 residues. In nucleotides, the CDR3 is TGTGCCAGCAGTTACGGCCTTAGCACAGATACGCAGTATTTT. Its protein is CASSYGLSTDTQYF.

CDR3: CASSLIPGSQLNYGYTF. DNA for the CDR3: TGTGCCAGCAGCTTAATACCGGGTAGCCAGCTTAACTATGGCTACACCTTC. This chain joins TRBV7-9 and TRBJ1-2; D ambiguous. This CDR3 is 17 amino acids long. V was pared by 2 bases and J by 1 base, with 17 bases between. Germline V gives CDR1 SEHNR, CDR2 FQNEAQ (reference sequence).

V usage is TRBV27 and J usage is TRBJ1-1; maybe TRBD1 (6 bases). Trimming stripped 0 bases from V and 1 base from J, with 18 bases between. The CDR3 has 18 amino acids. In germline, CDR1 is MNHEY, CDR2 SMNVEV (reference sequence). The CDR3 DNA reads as TGTGCCAGCAGTTTATCTCCGGGGGGGCGGATACCGAACACTGAAGCTTTCTTT. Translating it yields CASSLSPGGRIPNTEAFF.

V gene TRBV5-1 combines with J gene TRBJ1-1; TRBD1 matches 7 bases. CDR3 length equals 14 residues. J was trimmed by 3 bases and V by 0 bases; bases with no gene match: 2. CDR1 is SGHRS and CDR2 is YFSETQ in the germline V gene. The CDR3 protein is CASSLVQGDTEAFF. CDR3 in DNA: TGCGCCAGCAGCTTGGTCCAGGGGGACACTGAAGCTTTCTTT. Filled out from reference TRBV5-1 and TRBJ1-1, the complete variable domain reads KAGVTQTPRYLIKTRGQQVTLSCSPISGHRSVSWYQQTPGQGLQFLFEYFSETQRNKGNFPGRFSGRQFSNSRSEMNVSTLELGDSALYLCASSLVQGDTEAFFGQGTRLTVV.

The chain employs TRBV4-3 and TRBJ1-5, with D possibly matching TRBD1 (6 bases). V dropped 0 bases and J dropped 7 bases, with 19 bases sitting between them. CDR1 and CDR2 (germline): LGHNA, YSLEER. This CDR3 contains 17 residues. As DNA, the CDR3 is TGCGCCAGCAGCCAAGAGGTCTTGGGGGGGCTAAGGCAGCCCCAGCATTTT. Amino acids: CASSQEVLGGLRQPQHF.

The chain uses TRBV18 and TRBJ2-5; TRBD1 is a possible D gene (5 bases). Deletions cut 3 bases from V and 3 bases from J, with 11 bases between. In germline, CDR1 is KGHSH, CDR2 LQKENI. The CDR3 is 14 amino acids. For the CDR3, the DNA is TGTGCCAGCTCACCCTCGACACAGGAAGAGACCCAGTACTTC. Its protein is CASSPSTQEETQYF.

The CDR3: CASSLDRESYEQYF. CDR3 coding DNA: TGTGCCAGCAGCTTAGACAGGGAATCCTACGAGCAGTACTTC. The chain couples TRBV11-2 to TRBJ2-7, with D maybe TRBD1 (5 bases). V gave up 0 bases and J gave up 1 base, with 7 bases separating them. Germline V CDR1 and CDR2: SGHAT, FQNNGV. CDR3 length: 14 residues.

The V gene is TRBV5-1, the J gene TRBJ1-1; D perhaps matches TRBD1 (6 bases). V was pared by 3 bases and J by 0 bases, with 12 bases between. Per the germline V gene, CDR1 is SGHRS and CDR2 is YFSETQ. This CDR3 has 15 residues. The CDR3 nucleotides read TGCGCCAGCAGCTCCTCAGGGGACATGAACACTGAAGCTTTCTTT. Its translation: CASSSSGDMNTEAFF. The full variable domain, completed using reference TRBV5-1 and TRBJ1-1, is KAGVTQTPRYLIKTRGQQVTLSCSPISGHRSVSWYQQTPGQGLQFLFEYFSETQRNKGNFPGRFSGRQFSNSRSEMNVSTLELGDSALYLCASSSSGDMNTEAFFGQGTRLTVV.

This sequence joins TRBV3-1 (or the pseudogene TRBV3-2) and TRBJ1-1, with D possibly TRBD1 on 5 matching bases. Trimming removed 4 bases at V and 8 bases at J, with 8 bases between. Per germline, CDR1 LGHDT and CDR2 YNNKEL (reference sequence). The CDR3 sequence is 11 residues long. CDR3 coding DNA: TGTGCCAGCAGCCGGTCAGGGGAAGCTTTCTTT. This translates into CASSRSGEAFF.

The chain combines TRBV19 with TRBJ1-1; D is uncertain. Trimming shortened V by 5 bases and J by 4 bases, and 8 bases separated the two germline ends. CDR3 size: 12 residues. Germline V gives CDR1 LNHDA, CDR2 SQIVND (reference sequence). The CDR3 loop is CASSFAGTEAFF. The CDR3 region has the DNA TGTGCCAGTAGTTTTGCGGGCACTGAAGCTTTCTTT.

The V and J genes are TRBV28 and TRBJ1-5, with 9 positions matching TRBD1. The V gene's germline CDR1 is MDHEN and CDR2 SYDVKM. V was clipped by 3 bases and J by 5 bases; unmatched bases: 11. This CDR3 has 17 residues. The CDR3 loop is CASSFSSLQGAHQPQHF. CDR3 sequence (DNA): TGTGCCAGCAGTTTTAGCTCCTTACAGGGGGCGCATCAGCCCCAGCATTTT.

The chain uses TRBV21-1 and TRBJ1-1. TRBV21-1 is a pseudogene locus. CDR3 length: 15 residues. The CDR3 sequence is CASSIRVPRNTEAFF. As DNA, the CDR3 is TGTGCCAGCAGTATCCGGGTCCCCAGAAACACTGAAGCTTTCTTT.

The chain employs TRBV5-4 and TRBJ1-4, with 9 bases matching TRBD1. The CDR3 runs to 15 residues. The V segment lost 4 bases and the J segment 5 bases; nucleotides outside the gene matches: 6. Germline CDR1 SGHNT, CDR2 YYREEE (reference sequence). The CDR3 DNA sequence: TGTGCCAGCAGCAGTCGGGGGACAGGGAATGAAAAACTGTTTTTT. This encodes CASSSRGTGNEKLFF.

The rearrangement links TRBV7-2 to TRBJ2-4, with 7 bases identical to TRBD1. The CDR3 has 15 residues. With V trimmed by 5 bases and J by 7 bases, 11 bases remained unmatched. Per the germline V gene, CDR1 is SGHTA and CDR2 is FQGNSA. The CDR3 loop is CASSIPIRDSNIQYF. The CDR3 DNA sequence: TGTGCCAGCAGCATACCCATACGGGACAGTAACATTCAGTACTTC.

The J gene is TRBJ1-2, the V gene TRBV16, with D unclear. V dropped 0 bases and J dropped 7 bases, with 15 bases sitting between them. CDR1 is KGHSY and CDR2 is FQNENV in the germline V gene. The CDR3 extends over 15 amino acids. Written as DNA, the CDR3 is TGTGCCAGCAGCCAATCGGGAACGGGATCGGGTGGCTACACCTTC. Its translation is CASSQSGTGSGGYTF.

The CDR3 protein is CASSTTGTGGIEQYF. The CDR3 region has the DNA TGTGCCAGCAGCACCACCGGGACAGGGGGCATCGAGCAGTACTTC. The chain uses TRBV7-8 and TRBJ2-7; 12 bases are shared with TRBD1. Germline V gene data show CDR1 as SGHVS and CDR2 as FQNEAQ. The trim removed 5 bases at V and 6 bases at J, leaving 8 bases unmatched. The CDR3 has 15 amino acids.

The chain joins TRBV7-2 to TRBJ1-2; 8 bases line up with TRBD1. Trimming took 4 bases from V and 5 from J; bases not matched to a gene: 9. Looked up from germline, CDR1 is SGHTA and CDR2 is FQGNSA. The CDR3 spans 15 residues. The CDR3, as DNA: TGTGCCAGCAGCTCCACGGACAGGGCACGATATGGCTACACCTTC. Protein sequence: CASSSTDRARYGYTF.

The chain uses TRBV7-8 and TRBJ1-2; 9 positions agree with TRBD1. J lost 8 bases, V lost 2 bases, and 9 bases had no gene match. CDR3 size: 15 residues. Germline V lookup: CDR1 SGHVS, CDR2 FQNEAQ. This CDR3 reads CASSLKEGQGSGYTF. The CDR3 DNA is TGTGCCAGCAGCTTAAAGGAGGGACAGGGTAGCGGCTACACCTTC.

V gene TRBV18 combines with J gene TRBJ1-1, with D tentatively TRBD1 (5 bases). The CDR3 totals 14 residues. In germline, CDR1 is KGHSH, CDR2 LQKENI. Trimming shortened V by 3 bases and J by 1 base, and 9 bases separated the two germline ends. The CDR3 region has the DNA TGTGCCAGCTCACCTATGGGGGGGAACACTGAAGCTTTCTTT. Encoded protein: CASSPMGGNTEAFF.

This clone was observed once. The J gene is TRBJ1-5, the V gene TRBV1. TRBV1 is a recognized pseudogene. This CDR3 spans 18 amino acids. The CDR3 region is CTSSQDLLRSSSNQPQHF. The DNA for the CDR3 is TGCACCAGCAGCCAAGATCTGTTAAGGAGTTCAAGCAATCAGCCCCAGCATTTT.

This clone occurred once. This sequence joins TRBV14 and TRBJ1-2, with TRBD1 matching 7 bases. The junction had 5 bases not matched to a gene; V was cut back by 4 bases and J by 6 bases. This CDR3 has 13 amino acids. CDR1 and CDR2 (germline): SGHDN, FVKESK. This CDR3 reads CASSPQGGHGYTF. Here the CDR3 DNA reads TGTGCCAGCAGCCCCCAGGGGGGTCATGGCTACACCTTC.